This T cell receptor (beta chain) was retrieved from a study of shared clonotypes between healthy human individuals. Trimming took 1 base from V and 4 from J, leaving 4 bases between them. The CDR3 runs to 12 residues. The germline gives CDR1 SGHDN, CDR2 FVKESK. Study outcomes and limitations: What naive subsets generally showed was a larger estimated richness than memory subsets showed. Clonotype sharing across several donors was observed for about 4.8% of naive CD4 clonotypes. Blood was the only sampled material, and tissue repertoires likely differ.

In this sample, this clone turned up once. The antigen remains unidentified. Repertoires were generated with immunoSEQ multiplex PCR, while TCRdb's copy carries only in-frame clones and drops some. Counted here are about a million clones, around 77% occurring once; the ten biggest clones make up roughly 0.82%. The clonotype comes from a man aged 18 to 30 in good health. Some clones in this sample may be carry-over from other donors' samples. The sequenced material came from memory CD4+ T cells from PBMCs. Subset given: CD45RA-negative fraction. V is TRBV14 and J is TRBJ1-2; no reliable D call. The CDR3 DNA follows: TGTGCCAGCAGCCAAGCTTTCTATGGCTACACCTTC. Translation gives CASSQAFYGYTF.